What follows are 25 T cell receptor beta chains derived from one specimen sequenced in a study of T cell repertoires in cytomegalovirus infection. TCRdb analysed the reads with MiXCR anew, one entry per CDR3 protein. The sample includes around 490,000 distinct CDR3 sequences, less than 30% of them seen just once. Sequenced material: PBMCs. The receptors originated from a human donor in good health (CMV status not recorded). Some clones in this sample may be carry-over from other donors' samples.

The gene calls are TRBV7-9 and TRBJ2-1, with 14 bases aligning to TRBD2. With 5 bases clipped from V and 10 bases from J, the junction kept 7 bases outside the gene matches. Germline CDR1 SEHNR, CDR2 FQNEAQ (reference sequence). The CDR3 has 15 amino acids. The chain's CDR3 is CASSPLGLAGGEQFF. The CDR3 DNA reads TGTGCCAGCAGCCCACTAGGACTAGCGGGAGGCGAGCAGTTCTTC.

Here the CDR3 DNA reads TGTGCCAGCAGTTACTCGAGACGGTTCTCTGGAAACACCATATATTTT. Translated, it gives CASSYSRRFSGNTIYF. The rearrangement links TRBV6-5 to TRBJ1-3; no reliable D call. V lost 0 bases, J lost 0 bases, and 9 bases lay in between. The CDR3 is 16 amino acids. Germline values: CDR1 MNHEY, CDR2 SVGAGI.

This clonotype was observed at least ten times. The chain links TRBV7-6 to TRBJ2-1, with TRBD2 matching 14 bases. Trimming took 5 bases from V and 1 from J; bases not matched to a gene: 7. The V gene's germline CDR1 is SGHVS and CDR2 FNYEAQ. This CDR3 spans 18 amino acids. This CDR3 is CASSPGTSGSGSYNEQFF. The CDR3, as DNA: TGTGCCAGCAGCCCCGGGACTAGCGGGAGTGGGTCCTACAATGAGCAGTTCTTC.

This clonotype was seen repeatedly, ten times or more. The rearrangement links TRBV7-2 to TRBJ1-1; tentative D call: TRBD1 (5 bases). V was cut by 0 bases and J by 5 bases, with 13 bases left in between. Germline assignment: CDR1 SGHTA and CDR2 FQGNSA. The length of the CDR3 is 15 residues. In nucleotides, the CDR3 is TGTGCCAGCAGCTTAGCCCTTGGGGGGATTACTGAAGCTTTCTTT. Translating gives CASSLALGGITEAFF.

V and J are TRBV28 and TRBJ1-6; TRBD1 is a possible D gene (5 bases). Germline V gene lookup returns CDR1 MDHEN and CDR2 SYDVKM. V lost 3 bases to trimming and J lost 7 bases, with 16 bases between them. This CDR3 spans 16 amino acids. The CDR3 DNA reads TGTGCCAGCAGTTTTAGGTCTGGGGCCCGCAATTCACCCCTCCACTTT. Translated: CASSFRSGARNSPLHF.

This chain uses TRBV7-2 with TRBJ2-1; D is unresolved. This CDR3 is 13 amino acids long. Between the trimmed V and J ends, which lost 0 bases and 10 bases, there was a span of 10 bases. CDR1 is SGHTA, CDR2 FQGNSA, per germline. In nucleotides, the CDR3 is TGTGCCAGCAGCTTAGCTCACGGGTCGGAGCAGTTCTTC. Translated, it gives CASSLAHGSEQFF.

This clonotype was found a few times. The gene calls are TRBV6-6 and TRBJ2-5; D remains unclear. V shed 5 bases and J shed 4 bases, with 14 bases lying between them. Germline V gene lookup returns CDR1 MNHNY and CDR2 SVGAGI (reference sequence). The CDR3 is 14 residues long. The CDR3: CASSPTGGLETQYF. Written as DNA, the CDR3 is TGTGCCAGCAGTCCGACTGGTGGGTTAGAGACCCAGTACTTC.

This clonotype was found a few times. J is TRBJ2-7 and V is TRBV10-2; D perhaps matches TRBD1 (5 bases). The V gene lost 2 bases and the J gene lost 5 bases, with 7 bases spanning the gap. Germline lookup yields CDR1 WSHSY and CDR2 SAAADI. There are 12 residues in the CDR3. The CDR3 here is CASSEEGDEQYV. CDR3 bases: TGCGCCAGCAGTGAGGAAGGGGACGAGCAGTACGTC.

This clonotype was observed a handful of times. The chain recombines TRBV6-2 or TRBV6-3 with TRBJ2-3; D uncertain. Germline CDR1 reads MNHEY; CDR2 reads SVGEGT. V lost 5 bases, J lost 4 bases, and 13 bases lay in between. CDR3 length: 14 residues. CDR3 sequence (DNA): TGTGCCAGCAGTCTTCTGGTGGTACCAGATACGCAGTATTTT. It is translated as CASSLLVVPDTQYF.

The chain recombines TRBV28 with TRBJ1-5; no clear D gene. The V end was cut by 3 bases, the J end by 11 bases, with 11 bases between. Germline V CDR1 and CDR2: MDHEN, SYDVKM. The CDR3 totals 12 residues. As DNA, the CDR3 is TGTGCCAGCAGTTTGAATGGGCAGGCCCAGCATTTT. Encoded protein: CASSLNGQAQHF.

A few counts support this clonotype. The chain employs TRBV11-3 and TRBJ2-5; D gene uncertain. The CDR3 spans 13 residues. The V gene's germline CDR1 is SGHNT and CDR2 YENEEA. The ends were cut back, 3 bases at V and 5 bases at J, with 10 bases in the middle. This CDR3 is CASSFSRVETQYF. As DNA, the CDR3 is TGTGCCAGCAGCTTCTCCCGGGTGGAGACCCAGTACTTC.

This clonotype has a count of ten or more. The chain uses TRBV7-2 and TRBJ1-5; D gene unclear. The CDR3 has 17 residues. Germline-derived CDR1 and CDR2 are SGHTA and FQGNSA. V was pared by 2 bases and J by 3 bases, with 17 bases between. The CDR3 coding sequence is TGTGCCAGCAGCTTAAAACTGGACTTAATCTCCAATCAGCCCCAGCATTTT. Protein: CASSLKLDLISNQPQHF.

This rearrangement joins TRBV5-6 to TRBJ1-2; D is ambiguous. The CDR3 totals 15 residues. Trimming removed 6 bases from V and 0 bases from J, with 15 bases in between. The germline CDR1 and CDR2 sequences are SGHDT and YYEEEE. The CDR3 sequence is CASTSGGTTNYGYTF. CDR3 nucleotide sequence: TGTGCCAGCACCTCAGGTGGAACTACTAACTATGGCTACACCTTC.

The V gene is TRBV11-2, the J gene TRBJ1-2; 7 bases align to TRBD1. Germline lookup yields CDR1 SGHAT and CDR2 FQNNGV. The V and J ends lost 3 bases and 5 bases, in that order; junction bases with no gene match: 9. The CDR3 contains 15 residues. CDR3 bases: TGTGCCAGCAGCTTGAGACAGGGCGCCCCTTATGGCTACACCTTC. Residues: CASSLRQGAPYGYTF.

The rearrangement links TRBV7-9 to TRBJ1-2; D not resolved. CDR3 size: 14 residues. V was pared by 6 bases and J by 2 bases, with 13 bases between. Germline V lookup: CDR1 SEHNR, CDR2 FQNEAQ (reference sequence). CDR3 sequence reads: CASRPWTDNYGYTF. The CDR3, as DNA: TGTGCCAGCAGGCCCTGGACGGACAACTATGGCTACACCTTC.

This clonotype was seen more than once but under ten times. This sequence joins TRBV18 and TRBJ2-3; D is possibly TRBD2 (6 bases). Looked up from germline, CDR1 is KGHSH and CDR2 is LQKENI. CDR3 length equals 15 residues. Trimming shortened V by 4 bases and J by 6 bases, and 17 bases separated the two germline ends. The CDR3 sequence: CASSLGLGGRDTQYF. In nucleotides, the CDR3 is TGTGCCAGCTCACTGGGACTTGGAGGAAGGGATACGCAGTATTTT.

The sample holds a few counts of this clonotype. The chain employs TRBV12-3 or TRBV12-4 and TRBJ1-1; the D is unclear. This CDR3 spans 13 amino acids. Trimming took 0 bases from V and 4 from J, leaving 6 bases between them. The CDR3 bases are TGTGCCAGCAGTTTAGCGCGGATCACTGAAGCTTTCTTT. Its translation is CASSLARITEAFF.

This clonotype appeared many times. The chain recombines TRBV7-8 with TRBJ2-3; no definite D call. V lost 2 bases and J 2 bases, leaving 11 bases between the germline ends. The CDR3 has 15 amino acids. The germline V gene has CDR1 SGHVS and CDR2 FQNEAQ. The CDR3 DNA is TGTGCCAGCAGCTTAAGAACAGCGCACACAGATACGCAGTATTTT. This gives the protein CASSLRTAHTDTQYF. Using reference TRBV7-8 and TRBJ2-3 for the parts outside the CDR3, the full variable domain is GAGVSQSPRYKVAKRGQDVALRCDPISGHVSLFWYQQALGQGPEFLTYFQNEAQLDKSGLPSDRFFAERPEGSVSTLKIQRTQQEDSAVYLCASSLRTAHTDTQYFGPGTRLTVL.

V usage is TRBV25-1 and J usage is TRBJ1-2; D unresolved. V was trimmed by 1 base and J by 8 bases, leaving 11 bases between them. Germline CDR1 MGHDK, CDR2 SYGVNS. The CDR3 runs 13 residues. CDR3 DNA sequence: TGTGCCAGCAGTGAATTTGTTTTGGGGGGCTACACCTTC. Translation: CASSEFVLGGYTF.

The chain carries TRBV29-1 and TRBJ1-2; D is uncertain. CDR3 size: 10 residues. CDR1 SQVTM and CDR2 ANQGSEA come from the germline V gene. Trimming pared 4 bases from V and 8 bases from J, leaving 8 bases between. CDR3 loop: CSVGRRGYTF. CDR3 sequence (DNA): TGCAGCGTTGGACGGAGGGGCTACACCTTC.

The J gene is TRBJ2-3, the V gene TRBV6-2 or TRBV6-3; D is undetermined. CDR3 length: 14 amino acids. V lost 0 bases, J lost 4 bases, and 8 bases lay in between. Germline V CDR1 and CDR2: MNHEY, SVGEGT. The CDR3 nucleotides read TGTGCCAGCAGTTACTCGCTGTTGCCAGATACGCAGTATTTT. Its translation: CASSYSLLPDTQYF.

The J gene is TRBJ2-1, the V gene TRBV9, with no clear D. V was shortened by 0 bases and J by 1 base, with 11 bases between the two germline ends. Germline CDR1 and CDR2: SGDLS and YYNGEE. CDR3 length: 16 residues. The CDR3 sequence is CASSVGVDPSYNEQFF. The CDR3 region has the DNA TGTGCCAGCAGCGTAGGGGTGGATCCTTCCTACAATGAGCAGTTCTTC. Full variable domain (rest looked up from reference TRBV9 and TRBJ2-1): DSGVTQTPKHLITATGQRVTLRCSPRSGDLSVYWYQQSLDQGLQFLIQYYNGEERAKGNILERFSAQQFPDLHSELNLSSLELGDSALYFCASSVGVDPSYNEQFFGPGTRLTVL.

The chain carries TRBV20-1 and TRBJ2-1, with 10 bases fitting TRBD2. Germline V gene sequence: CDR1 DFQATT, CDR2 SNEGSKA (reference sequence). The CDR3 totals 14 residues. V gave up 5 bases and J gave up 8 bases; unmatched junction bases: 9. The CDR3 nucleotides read TGCAGTGCTTCGAAGCGGGAGGGCCTGGATGAGCAGTTCTTC. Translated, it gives CSASKREGLDEQFF.

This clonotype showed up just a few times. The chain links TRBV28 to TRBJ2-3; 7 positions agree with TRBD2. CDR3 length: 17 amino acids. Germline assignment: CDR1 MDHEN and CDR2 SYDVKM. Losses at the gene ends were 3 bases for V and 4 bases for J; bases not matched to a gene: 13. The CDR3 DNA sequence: TGTGCCAGCAGTTTCTTCTCCTTGGGAGGGCCGTCAGATACGCAGTATTTT. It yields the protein CASSFFSLGGPSDTQYF.

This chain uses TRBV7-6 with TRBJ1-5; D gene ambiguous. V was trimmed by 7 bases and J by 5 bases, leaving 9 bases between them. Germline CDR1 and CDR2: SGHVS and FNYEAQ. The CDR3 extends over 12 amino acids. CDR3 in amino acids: CASTLSDQPQHF. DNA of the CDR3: TGTGCCAGCACCCTCTCGGATCAGCCCCAGCATTTT.